The sequence of this TCR beta chain was determined in a study of T cell changes during pregnancy in multiple sclerosis. The table came from immunoSEQ multiplex PCR; TCRdb's copy has only in-frame clones and leaves some out. The profile shows 40,000 to 50,000 clones, 91% of them singletons. The CDR3 sequence is 12 residues long. The J segment lost 15 bases and the V segment lost 0 bases, leaving 7 bases of the junction unmatched. Looked up from germline, CDR1 is GTSNPN and CDR2 is SVGIG (reference sequence). The V and J genes are TRBV30 and TRBJ2-1, with 8 positions matching TRBD1. This receptor was identified in a female donor in good health, enrolled as a control in a pregnancy study. Here the sequenced sample was CD4+ T cells from peripheral blood mononuclear cells, taken after pregnancy. The CDR3: CAWSVRQGAVFF. The CDR3 coding sequence is TGTGCCTGGAGTGTACGCCAGGGGGCGGTGTTCTTC. Variable domain in full (rest from reference TRBV30 and TRBJ2-1): SQTIHQWPATLVQPVGSPLSLECTVEGTSNPNLYWYRQAAGRGLQLLFYSVGIGQISSEVPQNLSASRPQDRQFILSSKKLLLSDSGFYLCAWSVRQGAVFFGPGTRLTVL.